The following is a T cell receptor beta chain sequence with its context. V lost 6 bases and J lost 7, with 16 bases in between. CDR1 is KGHSH, CDR2 LQKENI, per germline. The CDR3 has 14 residues. The sample belongs to a study of control samples from healthy donors and cancer patients. Assay: immunoSEQ multiplex PCR; the TCRdb copy retains only in-frame clones and omits some. Here the sample spans 98,000 or so clones, about 85% being singletons. The V call is TRBV18, the J call TRBJ1-5, with D maybe TRBD1 (5 bases). This TCR came from a woman aged 65 to 85 in good health. Sequencing used blood. CDR3 sequence reads: CASSTGQGGQPQHF. CDR3 coding DNA: TGTGCCAGCTCGACCGGTCAGGGCGGGCAGCCCCAGCATTTT.